This TCR beta chain was recovered during a study of technical replicates of blood from a few donors. Measured with immunoSEQ multiplex PCR; TCRdb has only the in-frame clones, and not every one. This table holds about 80,000 clones, approximately 94% found once. The sequence was obtained from a human donor in good health. Sequencing was performed on T cells isolated from PBMCs.

For the CDR3, the DNA is TGTGCCAGCAGTTACGGACAAGCTAACTATGGCTACACCTTC. Residues: CASSYGQANYGYTF. V gene TRBV27 combines with J gene TRBJ1-2; D might be TRBD1 (5 bases). The CDR3 consists of 14 residues. Trimming removed 4 bases from V and 0 bases from J, with 9 bases in between. Germline V gene lookup returns CDR1 MNHEY and CDR2 SMNVEV (reference sequence).